The entry below gives a single T cell receptor (beta chain) sequence along with its context. The CDR3 covers 18 residues. The junction had 11 bases not matched to a gene; V was cut back by 5 bases and J by 0 bases. The germline V gene encodes CDR1 MNHEY and CDR2 SMNVEV (reference sequence). The source of the sample is a study of blood T cell repertoires in COVID-19. Study-wide context: The United States, Italy and Spain were the sources of the acute and convalescent COVID-19 samples. Sources were T cells, B-cell-depleted T cells, or PBMCs; the material itself was cDNA or gDNA.

Repertoires were generated with immunoSEQ multiplex PCR, while TCRdb's copy carries only in-frame clones and drops some. The sample lists around 58,000 clones; more than 75% were seen once. Enrollees, roughly 18 to 89 years old, lived in 24 US areas. Symptom resolution, clearance, or two negative PCRs marked donors in Cohort 3 as recovered. The sample consisted of PBMCs or T cells enriched from blood (not recorded which). The V gene is TRBV27, the J gene TRBJ2-2, with TRBD2 identical over 8 bases. This clonotype was sampled from a woman between 40 and 50 years old who had recovered from COVID-19. CDR3 residues: CASSPQTGGLSNTGELFF. The CDR3 DNA reads as TGTGCCAGCAGTCCCCAGACGGGGGGGCTGTCGAACACCGGGGAGCTGTTTTTT.